Shown below are 15 T cell receptor beta chains from a single sample sequenced in a study of blood T cell repertoires in COVID-19. Here immunoSEQ multiplex PCR was the method, and the copy in TCRdb shows in-frame clones only, minus some. Of about 170,000 clones listed, approximately 95% are singletons. The specimen sequenced was peripheral blood. The receptors shown here come from a woman aged 50 to 60 with acute or convalescent COVID-19.

This clone showed up just once. This rearrangement joins TRBV5-4 to TRBJ1-2; 8 nucleotides align to TRBD1. The V gene's germline CDR1 is SGHNT and CDR2 YYREEE (reference sequence). Trimming cost V 4 bases and J 6 bases; bases outside gene matches: 8. CDR3 size: 14 residues. The CDR3: CASSHPDRADGYTF. As DNA, the CDR3 is TGTGCCAGCAGCCACCCGGACAGGGCCGATGGCTACACCTTC.

V usage is TRBV5-1 and J usage is TRBJ2-3, with 11 bases aligning to TRBD1. Germline CDR1 SGHRS, CDR2 YFSETQ. The V segment lost 2 bases and the J segment 5 bases; nucleotides outside the gene matches: 4. This CDR3 is 15 amino acids long. CDR3 in DNA: TGCGCCAGCAGCTTATCGGGACAGGGGGGAGATACGCAGTATTTT. This gives the protein CASSLSGQGGDTQYF.

This chain links TRBV7-2 with TRBJ1-6, with TRBD1 as a possible D gene (6 bases). The CDR3 runs to 18 residues. V lost 5 bases to trimming and J lost 0 bases, with 17 bases between them. CDR1 is SGHTA, CDR2 FQGNSA, per germline. As DNA, the CDR3 is TGTGCCAGCAGCCCCGCAGGGGTACTACGCTCCTATAATTCACCCCTCCACTTT. Protein: CASSPAGVLRSYNSPLHF.

The rearrangement joins TRBV20-1 to TRBJ2-1; 13 bases are shared with TRBD2. J lost 0 bases, V lost 3 bases, and 14 bases had no gene match. From germline, CDR1 is DFQATT and CDR2 SNEGSKA (reference sequence). The CDR3 has 20 residues. The CDR3 loop reads CSASRGTSGTYDYSYNEQFF. The CDR3 DNA reads TGCAGTGCTAGTAGGGGGACTAGCGGGACTTATGACTACTCCTACAATGAGCAGTTCTTC.

This clone was recorded only once. The CDR3 DNA follows: TGTGCCAGCAGCCTTTCCCAGACAGTCTCTAACTATGGCTACACCTTC. Residues: CASSLSQTVSNYGYTF. The rearrangement links TRBV7-2 to TRBJ1-2; a possible D gene is TRBD1 (5 bases). V shed 5 bases and J shed 0 bases, with 16 bases lying between them. The CDR3 contains 16 residues. Germline V lookup: CDR1 SGHTA, CDR2 FQGNSA.

The chain is built from TRBV9 and TRBJ1-2, with D perhaps matching TRBD1 (5 bases). V was cut by 3 bases and J by 4 bases, with 19 bases left in between. This CDR3 is built from 16 residues. CDR1 is SGDLS and CDR2 is YYNGEE in the germline V gene. The DNA for the CDR3 is TGTGCCAGCAGCGACGTGTCGGGGGGAGTCGGCTATGGCTACACCTTC. This encodes CASSDVSGGVGYGYTF.

J is TRBJ1-3 and V is TRBV7-2; D not certain. Germline CDR1 and CDR2: SGHTA and FQGNSA. V lost 0 bases and J lost 1, with 4 bases in between. The CDR3 consists of 14 residues. DNA for the CDR3: TGTGCCAGCAGCTTAGCCGGGTCTGGAAACACCATATATTTT. As protein: CASSLAGSGNTIYF.

V usage is TRBV30 and J usage is TRBJ1-5; D gene uncertain. Germline V gene sequence: CDR1 GTSNPN, CDR2 SVGIG (reference sequence). Trimming left V 0 bases short and J 9 bases short, with 15 bases between. This CDR3 spans 14 amino acids. The CDR3, as DNA: TGTGCCTGGAGTGTAATGGAGTCCTATCGGCCCCAGCATTTT. Translated, it gives CAWSVMESYRPQHF.

CDR3 DNA sequence: TGTGCCACCAGGCCGGGACAGTATCAGCCCCAGCATTTT. It codes for CATRPGQYQPQHF. The chain carries TRBV15 and TRBJ1-5; TRBD1 agrees at 7 bases. This CDR3 has 13 residues. The ends lost 6 bases at V and 5 bases at J; junction bases unmatched: 4. The germline gives CDR1 LNHNV, CDR2 YYDKDF (reference sequence).

The J gene is TRBJ2-6, the V gene TRBV18, with D perhaps matching TRBD1 (6 bases). The germline CDR1 and CDR2 sequences are KGHSH and LQKENI. The CDR3 has 17 residues. V shed 1 base and J shed 0 bases, with 10 bases lying between them. In DNA form, the CDR3 reads TGTGCCAGCTCACCACAAGGACAGTTCTCTGGGGCCAACGTCCTGACTTTC. Its translation is CASSPQGQFSGANVLTF.

This rearrangement joins TRBV28 to TRBJ1-1; no reliable D call. In germline, CDR1 is MDHEN, CDR2 SYDVKM. V lost 6 bases, J lost 12 bases, and 14 bases lay in between. The CDR3 is made up of 11 amino acids. The CDR3, as DNA: TGTGCCAGCAGCTCCCCTCCCGCTACTTTCTTT. Translating gives CASSSPPATFF.

The chain links TRBV6-6 to TRBJ2-7; a weak D match, TRBD2 (5 bases). Germline-derived CDR1 and CDR2 are MNHNY and SVGAGI (reference sequence). CDR3 size: 15 residues. Trimming pared 2 bases from V and 4 bases from J, leaving 15 bases between. The CDR3, as DNA: TGTGCCAGCAGTTACCCTGGTAGGGAGTCTTACGAGCAGTACTTC. As protein: CASSYPGRESYEQYF.

The chain joins TRBV2 to TRBJ1-1; possible D gene TRBD1, 5 bases. Germline lookup yields CDR1 SNHLY and CDR2 FYNNEI. V dropped 4 bases and J dropped 4 bases, with 16 bases sitting between them. The CDR3 has 15 amino acids. The CDR3: CASSGQGGGSTEAFF. CDR3 nucleotide sequence: TGTGCCAGCAGTGGGCAGGGAGGAGGAAGCACTGAAGCTTTCTTT.

This chain connects TRBV29-1 to TRBJ1-3; maybe TRBD1 (5 bases). V was cut by 6 bases and J by 0 bases, with 9 bases left in between. The CDR3 loop spans 13 amino acids. Per the germline V gene, CDR1 is SQVTM and CDR2 is ANQGSEA. CDR3: CSVDQGSGNTIYF. CDR3 nucleotides: TGCAGCGTAGACCAGGGCTCTGGAAACACCATATATTTT.

Comment on this clone: Compared with germline, one end of the junction differs, possibly owing to a read error. The gene calls are TRBV28 and TRBJ1-1; weak D call: TRBD1 (6 bases). This CDR3 region has 12 residues. Germline assignment: CDR1 MDHEN and CDR2 SYDVKM. CDR3 nucleotide sequence: TGTGCCAGCAGTACCCGTTCTAAGACAGGCTATTTT. It translates to CASSTRSKTGYF.